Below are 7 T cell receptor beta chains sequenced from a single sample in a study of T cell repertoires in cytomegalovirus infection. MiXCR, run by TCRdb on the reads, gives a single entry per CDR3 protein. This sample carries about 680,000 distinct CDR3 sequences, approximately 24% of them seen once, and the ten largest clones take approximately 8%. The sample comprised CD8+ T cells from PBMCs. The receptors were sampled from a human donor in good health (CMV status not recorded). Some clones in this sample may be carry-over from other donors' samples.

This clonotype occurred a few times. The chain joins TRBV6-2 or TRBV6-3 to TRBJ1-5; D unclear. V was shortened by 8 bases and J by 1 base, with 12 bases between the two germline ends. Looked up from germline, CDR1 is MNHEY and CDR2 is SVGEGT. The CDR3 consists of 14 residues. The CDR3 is CASSFMRSNQPQHF. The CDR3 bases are TGTGCCAGCTCGTTCATGCGGAGCAATCAGCCCCAGCATTTT.

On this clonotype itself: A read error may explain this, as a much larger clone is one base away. The CDR3 DNA is TGTGCCAACAGCTTAGTTGACGGGGCTAACTATGGCTACACCTTC. Amino acids: CANSLVDGANYGYTF. This chain joins TRBV7-2 and TRBJ1-2; D is ambiguous. CDR1 and CDR2 (germline): SGHTA, FQGNSA. CDR3 length: 15 amino acids.

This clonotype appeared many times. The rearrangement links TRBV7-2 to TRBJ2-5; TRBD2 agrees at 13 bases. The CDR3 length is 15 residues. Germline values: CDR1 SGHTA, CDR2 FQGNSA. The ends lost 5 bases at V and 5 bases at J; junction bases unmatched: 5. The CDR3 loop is CASSLTGLAGETQYF. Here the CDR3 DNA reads TGTGCCAGCAGCCTTACGGGACTAGCGGGGGAGACCCAGTACTTC.

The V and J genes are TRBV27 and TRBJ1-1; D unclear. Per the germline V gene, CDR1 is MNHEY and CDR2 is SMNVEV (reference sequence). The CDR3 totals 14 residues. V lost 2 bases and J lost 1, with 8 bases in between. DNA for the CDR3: TGTGCCAGCAGTTTAGTGGAGAAGAACACTGAAGCTTTCTTT. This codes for CASSLVEKNTEAFF.

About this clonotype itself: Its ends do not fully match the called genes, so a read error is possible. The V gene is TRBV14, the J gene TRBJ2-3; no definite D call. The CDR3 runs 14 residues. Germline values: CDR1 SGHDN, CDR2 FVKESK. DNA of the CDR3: TGTGCCAACAGCCGATATGGTGGCGCAGATACGCAGTATTTT. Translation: CANSRYGGADTQYF.

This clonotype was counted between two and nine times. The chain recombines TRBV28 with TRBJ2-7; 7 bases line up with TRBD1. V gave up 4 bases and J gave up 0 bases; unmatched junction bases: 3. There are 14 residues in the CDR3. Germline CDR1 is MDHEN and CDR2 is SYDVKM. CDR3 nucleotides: TGTGCCAGCAGTTCCGCAGGGGGCTCCTACGAGCAGTACGTC. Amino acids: CASSSAGGSYEQYV.

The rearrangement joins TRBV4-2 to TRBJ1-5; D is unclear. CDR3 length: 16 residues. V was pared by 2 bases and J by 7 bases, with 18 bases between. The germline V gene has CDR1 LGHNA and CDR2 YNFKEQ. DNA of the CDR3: TGTGCCAGCAGCCAAACCCTGACGGTGGCTCGACAGCCCCAGCATTTT. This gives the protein CASSQTLTVARQPQHF.